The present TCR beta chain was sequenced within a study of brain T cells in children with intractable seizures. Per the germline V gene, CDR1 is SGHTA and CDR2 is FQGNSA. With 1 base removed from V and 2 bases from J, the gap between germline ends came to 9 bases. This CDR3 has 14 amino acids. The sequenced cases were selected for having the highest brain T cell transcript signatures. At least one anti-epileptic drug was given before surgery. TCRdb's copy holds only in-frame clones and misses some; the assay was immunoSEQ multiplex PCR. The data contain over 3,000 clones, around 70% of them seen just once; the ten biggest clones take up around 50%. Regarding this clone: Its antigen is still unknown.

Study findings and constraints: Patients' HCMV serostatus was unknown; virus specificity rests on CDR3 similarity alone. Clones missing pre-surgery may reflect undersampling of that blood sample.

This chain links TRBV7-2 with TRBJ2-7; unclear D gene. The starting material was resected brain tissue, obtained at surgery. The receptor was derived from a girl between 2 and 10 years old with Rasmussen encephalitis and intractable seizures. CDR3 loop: CASSLVPQTYEQYF. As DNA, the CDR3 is TGTGCCAGCAGCTTAGTCCCACAGACCTACGAGCAGTACTTC.